This is a list of T cell receptor beta chains from one sample in a study of T cell responses to AZD1222 COVID-19 vaccine. Sequenced by immunoSEQ multiplex PCR; TCRdb stores in-frame clones only, minus some. The table records about 110,000 clones, about 90% of them present only once. This material consisted of peripheral blood, taken on day 0 of AZD1222 vaccination. These TCRs come from an adult in good health. The CDR3 runs from the conserved cysteine through the conserved F or W. D genes are given only for firm matches. Some rows have no size entry. The others give once, few or many, or a class for an expanded clone.

abundance: NA
j_gene: TRBJ1-4
v_gene: TRBV19
d_gene: NA
CDR3nt: TGTGCCAGTAGTATGGGGCTACGGGGCGCCCGGATAACGGATGAAAAACTGTTTTTT
CDR3aa: CASSMGLRGARITDEKLFF

abundance: NA
j_gene: TRBJ1-5
v_gene: TRBV28
d_gene: TRBD1
CDR3nt: TGTGCCAGCAGTTGGGACAGGGGTGGAGGCAATCAGCCCCAGCATTTT
CDR3aa: CASSWDRGGGNQPQHF

abundance: NA
j_gene: TRBJ2-5
v_gene: TRBV6-2/TRBV6-3
d_gene: NA
CDR3nt: TGTGCCAGCAGTTACCGCAATCGAGAGACCCAGTACTTC
CDR3aa: CASSYRNRETQYF

abundance: NA
j_gene: TRBJ1-5
v_gene: TRBV7-9
d_gene: NA
CDR3nt: TGTGCCAGCAGCTTAGAATCGGGAAACAACCAGCATTTT
CDR3aa: CASSLESGNNQHF

abundance: NA
j_gene: TRBJ1-1
v_gene: TRBV10-3
d_gene: NA
CDR3nt: TGTGCCACCCACCCGGGAGGGAACACTGAAGCTTTCTTT
CDR3aa: CATHPGGNTEAFF

abundance: NA
j_gene: TRBJ2-6
v_gene: TRBV4-1
d_gene: NA
CDR3nt: TGCGCCAGCAGCCAAGAACACCTCTCTCGGGCCAACGTCCTGACTTTC
CDR3aa: CASSQEHLSRANVLTF

abundance: NA
j_gene: TRBJ1-5
v_gene: TRBV18
d_gene: TRBD1
CDR3nt: TGTGCCAGCTCAAGAACAGGGGCGCGTGGGGGCAATCAGCCCCAGCATTTT
CDR3aa: CASSRTGARGGNQPQHF

abundance: NA
j_gene: TRBJ1-1
v_gene: TRBV3-1/TRBV3-2
d_gene: NA
CDR3nt: TGTGCCAGCAGCCAAGGCAGGGCCGACACTGAAGCTTTCTTT
CDR3aa: CASSQGRADTEAFF

abundance: NA
j_gene: TRBJ2-1
v_gene: TRBV12-1
d_gene: NA
CDR3nt: TGTGCCAGCAGCCCCCCTCACCGGGACCAGATTAACAATGAGCAGTTCTTC
CDR3aa: CASSPPHRDQINNEQFF

abundance: once
j_gene: TRBJ1-6
v_gene: TRBV3-1/TRBV3-2
d_gene: NA
CDR3nt: TGTGCCAGCAGCCTGGGGCACCCTCCCAATTTCTCACCCCTCCACTTT
CDR3aa: CASSLGHPPNFSPLHF

abundance: NA
j_gene: TRBJ2-7
v_gene: TRBV5-4
d_gene: NA
CDR3nt: TGTGCCAGCAGCTTCCCCGGCAGTTTTAACGAGCAGTACTTC
CDR3aa: CASSFPGSFNEQYF

abundance: once
j_gene: TRBJ1-3
v_gene: TRBV19
d_gene: NA
CDR3nt: TGTGCCAGTAGAGCCTCTCTAGGAACCGGAAACACCATATATTTT
CDR3aa: CASRASLGTGNTIYF

abundance: NA
j_gene: TRBJ1-1
v_gene: TRBV10-3
d_gene: NA
CDR3nt: TGTGCGGGAAGGCAGGACTTGAACACTGAAGCTTTCTTT
CDR3aa: CAGRQDLNTEAFF

abundance: NA
j_gene: TRBJ2-3
v_gene: TRBV19
d_gene: NA
CDR3nt: TGTGCCAGTCGGAGGGAGAGTCGAGATACGCAGTATTTT
CDR3aa: CASRRESRDTQYF

abundance: NA
j_gene: TRBJ1-1
v_gene: TRBV7-9
d_gene: NA
CDR3nt: TGTGCCAGCAGCTTAGTCGCAGGGGCGAACACTGAAGCTTTCTTT
CDR3aa: CASSLVAGANTEAFF

abundance: once
j_gene: TRBJ1-2
v_gene: TRBV29-1
d_gene: TRBD1
CDR3nt: TGCAGCGTTGAAAACCCCGGGACAGGGTATGGCTACACCTTC
CDR3aa: CSVENPGTGYGYTF

abundance: NA
j_gene: TRBJ1-4
v_gene: TRBV15
d_gene: NA
CDR3nt: TGTGCCACCAGCAGAGATTGGGGAGGTGCAACTAATGAAAAACTGTTTTTT
CDR3aa: CATSRDWGGATNEKLFF

abundance: few
j_gene: TRBJ2-1
v_gene: TRBV6-4
d_gene: TRBD2
CDR3nt: TGTGCCAGCAGTGACCTGAGGACTAGCGGGACTTTCCGGTTCAATGAGCAGTTCTTC
CDR3aa: CASSDLRTSGTFRFNEQFF

abundance: NA
j_gene: TRBJ2-1
v_gene: TRBV12-3/TRBV12-4
d_gene: TRBD2
CDR3nt: TGTGCCAGCACGAGCGGGACCTACAATGAGCAGTTCTTC
CDR3aa: CASTSGTYNEQFF

abundance: NA
j_gene: TRBJ2-3
v_gene: TRBV24-1
d_gene: TRBD1
CDR3nt: TGTGCCACCAGTGAACCCCAGACAGGGACGGCAGATACGCAGTATTTT
CDR3aa: CATSEPQTGTADTQYF

abundance: few
j_gene: TRBJ1-1
v_gene: TRBV7-2
d_gene: TRBD1
CDR3nt: TGTGCCAGCAGCTCCGGACAGGGGAACACTGAAGCTTTCTTT
CDR3aa: CASSSGQGNTEAFF

abundance: NA
j_gene: TRBJ1-1
v_gene: TRBV13
d_gene: NA
CDR3nt: TGTGCCAGCAGCCGTATCTACACTGAAGCTTTCTTT
CDR3aa: CASSRIYTEAFF

abundance: NA
j_gene: TRBJ2-1
v_gene: TRBV25-1
d_gene: TRBD1
CDR3nt: TGTGCCAGCAGAAAATCCGGGACAGGGGTCAATGAGCAGTTCTTC
CDR3aa: CASRKSGTGVNEQFF

abundance: NA
j_gene: TRBJ1-1
v_gene: TRBV18
d_gene: NA
CDR3nt: TGTGCCAGCTCACCACTGCCTGTGACAGGGAACACTGAAGCTTTCTTT
CDR3aa: CASSPLPVTGNTEAFF

abundance: NA
j_gene: TRBJ1-1
v_gene: TRBV3-1/TRBV3-2
d_gene: NA
CDR3nt: TGTGCCAGCAGCCAAGATCGCGGGGGTTTGGCTGAAGCTTTCTTT
CDR3aa: CASSQDRGGLAEAFF

abundance: once
j_gene: TRBJ1-1
v_gene: TRBV7-3
d_gene: TRBD1
CDR3nt: TGTGCCAGCAGCTTAAGGGACAGGAACACTGAAGCTTTCTTT
CDR3aa: CASSLRDRNTEAFF

abundance: NA
j_gene: TRBJ2-7
v_gene: TRBV4-1
d_gene: TRBD2
CDR3nt: TGCGCCAGCAGCCAAGATAGGGGACTAAGACCTCTTTGCTTC
CDR3aa: CASSQDRGLRPLCF

abundance: NA
j_gene: TRBJ2-7
v_gene: TRBV7-8
d_gene: NA
CDR3nt: TGTGCCAGCAGCTTAGGGCCCCGAAACGAGCAGTACTTC
CDR3aa: CASSLGPRNEQYF

abundance: NA
j_gene: TRBJ1-2
v_gene: TRBV15
d_gene: NA
CDR3nt: TGTGCCACCAGCAGAGCCGACTATGGCTACACCTTC
CDR3aa: CATSRADYGYTF

abundance: NA
j_gene: TRBJ1-1
v_gene: TRBV5-1
d_gene: NA
CDR3nt: TGCGCCAGCAGCTTGGGGGCAGGGGAAAGGGACACTGAAGCTTTCTTT
CDR3aa: CASSLGAGERDTEAFF

abundance: NA
j_gene: TRBJ1-1
v_gene: TRBV29-1
d_gene: NA
CDR3nt: TGCAGCGTTGCGCAGGGAAGATGGGCTTTCTTT
CDR3aa: CSVAQGRWAFF

abundance: NA
j_gene: TRBJ2-3
v_gene: TRBV30
d_gene: TRBD1
CDR3nt: TGTGCCTGGAGCGCGGACAGGGACAAGCAGTATTTT
CDR3aa: CAWSADRDKQYF

abundance: NA
j_gene: TRBJ1-1
v_gene: TRBV9
d_gene: NA
CDR3nt: TGTGCCAGCAGCGTGTACGGGGGGCATTCTGAAGCTTTCTTT
CDR3aa: CASSVYGGHSEAFF

abundance: NA
j_gene: TRBJ2-2
v_gene: TRBV4-3
d_gene: TRBD1
CDR3nt: TGCGCCAGCAGCCGGGGGACAGAGAACACCGGGGAGCTGTTTTTT
CDR3aa: CASSRGTENTGELFF

abundance: NA
j_gene: TRBJ2-7
v_gene: TRBV12-3/TRBV12-4
d_gene: NA
CDR3nt: TGTGCCAGCAGACATGGCTACGAGCAGTACTTC
CDR3aa: CASRHGYEQYF

abundance: NA
j_gene: TRBJ2-1
v_gene: TRBV27
d_gene: TRBD2
CDR3nt: TGTGCCAGCAACTGGCGGGGGGCCCTCCCCTACAATGAGCAGTTCTTC
CDR3aa: CASNWRGALPYNEQFF

abundance: NA
j_gene: TRBJ1-2
v_gene: TRBV6-2/TRBV6-3
d_gene: NA
CDR3nt: TGTGCCAGCAGCCGAACGGAGATGGGTGGCTACACCTTC
CDR3aa: CASSRTEMGGYTF

abundance: NA
j_gene: TRBJ1-1
v_gene: TRBV7-2
d_gene: TRBD1
CDR3nt: TGTGCCAGCAGCCAAGACAGGGGGTACAAAACTTTCTTT
CDR3aa: CASSQDRGYKTFF

abundance: few
j_gene: TRBJ1-3
v_gene: TRBV5-3
d_gene: NA
CDR3nt: TGTGCCAGAAGGACAGGAGCCTCTGGAAACACCATATATTTT
CDR3aa: CARRTGASGNTIYF

abundance: NA
j_gene: TRBJ1-4
v_gene: TRBV28
d_gene: NA
CDR3nt: TGTGCCAGCAGTTTACTGGGTGCAACTAATGAAAAACTGTTTTTT
CDR3aa: CASSLLGATNEKLFF

abundance: few
j_gene: TRBJ1-3
v_gene: TRBV7-2
d_gene: NA
CDR3nt: TGTGCCAGCAGCTTAGCTCAAGGGACGCCCAATTACTTCTCTGGAAACACCATATATTTT
CDR3aa: CASSLAQGTPNYFSGNTIYF

abundance: once
j_gene: TRBJ1-1
v_gene: TRBV3-1/TRBV3-2
d_gene: NA
CDR3nt: TGTGCCAGCAGCCCGGGGCCGGCGAACACTGAAGCTTTCTTT
CDR3aa: CASSPGPANTEAFF

abundance: NA
j_gene: TRBJ2-1
v_gene: TRBV6-5
d_gene: NA
CDR3nt: TGTGCCAGCGGTCAGGGGCTCTTCTACAATGAGCAGTTCTTC
CDR3aa: CASGQGLFYNEQFF

abundance: NA
j_gene: TRBJ1-4
v_gene: TRBV25-1
d_gene: NA
CDR3nt: TGTGCCAGCAGTGATACGTCAATGGGGGAAAAACTGTTTTTT
CDR3aa: CASSDTSMGEKLFF